This T cell receptor beta chain was identified during a study of blood T cell repertoires in COVID-19. Germline trimming cut 4 bases from V and 4 bases from J; bases unmatched to any gene: 10. Germline V gene lookup returns CDR1 MNHNY and CDR2 SVGAGI (reference sequence). This CDR3 spans 16 amino acids. Profiled with immunoSEQ multiplex PCR; TCRdb holds only in-frame clones, not every one. The repertoire holds 120,000 to 150,000 clones, roughly 82% seen once, with about 15% in the top ten. Sequenced sample: peripheral blood. The chain has TRBV6-6 and TRBJ1-2; TRBD1 aligns across 9 bases. The sequence came from a human donor with acute or convalescent COVID-19. The donor label of this sample is uncertain. The CDR3 here is CASSFPSGQGSYGYTF. The CDR3 region has the DNA TGTGCCAGCAGTTTCCCCTCCGGACAGGGGAGCTATGGCTACACCTTC.